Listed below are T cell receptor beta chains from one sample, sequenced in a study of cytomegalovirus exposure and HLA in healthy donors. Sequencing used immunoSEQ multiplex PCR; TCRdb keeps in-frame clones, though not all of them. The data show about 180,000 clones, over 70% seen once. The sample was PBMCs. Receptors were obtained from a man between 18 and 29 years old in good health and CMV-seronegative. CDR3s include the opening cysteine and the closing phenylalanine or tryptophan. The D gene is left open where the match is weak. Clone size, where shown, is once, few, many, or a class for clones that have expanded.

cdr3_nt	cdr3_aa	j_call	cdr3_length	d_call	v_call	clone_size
TGTGCCAGCGGTTACAGGGGAGGGAACACTGAAGCTTTCTTT	CASGYRGGNTEAFF	TRBJ1-1	14	TRBD1	TRBV6-5	.
TGTGCCTGGACAGGTGGGACAGGGTGGGCTGAAGCTTTCTTT	CAWTGGTGWAEAFF	TRBJ1-1	14	TRBD1	TRBV30	.
TGTGCCATCAGTGAATCGGGACCCACAGCGGGTGAAGCTTTCTTT	CAISESGPTAGEAFF	TRBJ1-1	15	.	TRBV10-3	.
TGTGCCACCGCGCCCTTAAGACTAGTCTCCATACATTTT	CATAPLRLVSIHF	TRBJ2-3	13	.	TRBV27	.
TGTGCCAGCAGGAGAGGACAGATCACCGGGGAGCTGTTTTTT	CASRRGQITGELFF	TRBJ2-2	14	.	TRBV2	.
TGTGCCAGCTCACCCCTGGACAGCGCCTTGAACACTGAAGCTTTCTTT	CASSPLDSALNTEAFF	TRBJ1-1	16	.	TRBV18	.
TGTGCCAGCAGTTACATCGGAACAGGGGTGGGAGGCTACACCTTC	CASSYIGTGVGGYTF	TRBJ1-2	15	TRBD1	TRBV6-6	once
TGTGCCAGCAGTGAATATCGACCGGGGGGCTCTGGAAACACCATATATTTT	CASSEYRPGGSGNTIYF	TRBJ1-3	17	.	TRBV25-1	.
TGCGCCAGCAGCTTGGACGGGACTAGCACAGATACGCAGTATTTT	CASSLDGTSTDTQYF	TRBJ2-3	15	.	TRBV5-1	.
TGTGCCAGCAGCCCCGGGGACAGTGAAGCTTTCTTT	CASSPGDSEAFF	TRBJ1-1	12	TRBD1	TRBV5-4	.
TGTGCCAGCATGGAGGGGAGCTCCTACAATGAGCAGTTCTTC	CASMEGSSYNEQFF	TRBJ2-1	14	.	TRBV6-1	.
TGTGCCAGCAGCCCCCAGGCCGGGACAGCTAACTATGGCTACACCTTC	CASSPQAGTANYGYTF	TRBJ1-2	16	TRBD1	TRBV7-3	once
TGTGCCAGCAGTTCACAGGGCCAGGCCTACGAGCAGTACTTC	CASSSQGQAYEQYF	TRBJ2-7	14	.	TRBV27	few
TGCAGCGCCGCCGGGACAGGGCGGGAAAACATTCAGTACTTC	CSAAGTGRENIQYF	TRBJ2-4	14	TRBD1	TRBV29-1	.
TGTGCCAGTAGTATATCGTGGCCCAATGGGCCCTACAATGAGCAGTTCTTC	CASSISWPNGPYNEQFF	TRBJ2-1	17	.	TRBV19	.
TGTGCCAGCAGTGGTCGGGGTGCGGCAGATACGCAGTATTTT	CASSGRGAADTQYF	TRBJ2-3	14	.	TRBV2	once
TGCGCCAGCAGGTGGAGGGCTGTAAATAATTCACCCCTCCACTTT	CASRWRAVNNSPLHF	TRBJ1-6	15	.	TRBV5-1	.
TGTGCCACCAGCAGAGATGGACTAGCGGGGGGCCTAGCCAAAAACATTCAGTACTTC	CATSRDGLAGGLAKNIQYF	TRBJ2-4	19	TRBD2	TRBV15	.
TGTGCCAGCAGCCCGGGGGGGGGAGGCCTCTCTCGGGAGCAGTTCTTC	CASSPGGGGLSREQFF	TRBJ2-1	16	TRBD2	TRBV7-2	.
TGCGCCAGCAGCTTGGGGCAGGGGCTGTACGAGCAGTACTTC	CASSLGQGLYEQYF	TRBJ2-7	14	.	TRBV5-1	.
TGTGCCAGCAGCTTGGGACTTTACTACGAGCAGTACTTC	CASSLGLYYEQYF	TRBJ2-7	13	.	TRBV7-9	.
TGCGCCAGCAGCCCGACTGAAGAGGTAACGGAAAAACTGTTTTTT	CASSPTEEVTEKLFF	TRBJ1-4	15	.	TRBV4-3	.
TGTGCCTGGAGTTCGGACAGCGTGGCACCCCTCCACTTT	CAWSSDSVAPLHF	TRBJ1-6	13	.	TRBV30	.
TGTGCCAGCAGCTCCGGCCAAGAGGGTTGGGCTTTCTTT	CASSSGQEGWAFF	TRBJ1-1	13	.	TRBV7-9	.
TGCGCCAGCAGCTCCGGTGGGGGCGAGAGAGCTGGCTACACCTTC	CASSSGGGERAGYTF	TRBJ1-2	15	.	TRBV5-1	once
TGTGCCAGCAGCACGTCCGGGACTACCTACGAGCAGTACTTC	CASSTSGTTYEQYF	TRBJ2-7	14	TRBD2	TRBV9	.
TGTGCCAGCTCACCGCTGCTAGCGGGGGGCTTTTCCTACGAGCAGTACTTC	CASSPLLAGGFSYEQYF	TRBJ2-7	17	TRBD2	TRBV18	.
TGTGCCAGCTCACCAATCTACTTGACTTCCTACGAGCAGTACTTC	CASSPIYLTSYEQYF	TRBJ2-7	15	.	TRBV18	.
TGTGCCAGCAGCCCAGATGGGACTAGCTACAATGAGCAGTTCTTC	CASSPDGTSYNEQFF	TRBJ2-1	15	TRBD2	TRBV11-3	.
TGTGCCAGCAGTGAAGGACCGGGTTATGGCTACACCTTC	CASSEGPGYGYTF	TRBJ1-2	13	.	TRBV2	.
TGTGCCAGCAGTTTGAGGGACAGGGGGGGAGGCAAAGCTTTCTTT	CASSLRDRGGGKAFF	TRBJ1-1	15	TRBD1	TRBV28	.
TGTGCCAGCAGCTTAGCGCTGGGCCACAATTCACCCCTCCACTTT	CASSLALGHNSPLHF	TRBJ1-6	15	.	TRBV7-9	.
TGTGCCAGCAGCTTAGCCGTAGGGGGCATGGAGCAGTACTTC	CASSLAVGGMEQYF	TRBJ2-7	14	TRBD1	TRBV7-2	.
TGTGCCAGCAGCCGCGCGGGGGCCAGTCAGCTTTACGAGCAGTACTTC	CASSRAGASQLYEQYF	TRBJ2-7	16	.	TRBV7-2	.
TGTGCCAGCAGTGAATTTCCGGAGGTATCGAACACTGAAGCTTTCTTT	CASSEFPEVSNTEAFF	TRBJ1-1	16	.	TRBV2	.
TGTGCCAGCAGCTTAGCCGACAGATTAGAGACCCAGTACTTC	CASSLADRLETQYF	TRBJ2-5	14	.	TRBV4-2	.
TGTGCCAGTAGGCCTAAGCCGGGACAGGGGACCTCCTACGAGCAGTACTTC	CASRPKPGQGTSYEQYF	TRBJ2-7	17	TRBD1	TRBV19	few
TGTGCCACCAGGGATTCTCACAGCCAGCCCCAGCATTTT	CATRDSHSQPQHF	TRBJ1-5	13	.	TRBV15	.
TGTGCCTGGAGTCTGCAGAGCACGGGGGGCTACACCTTC	CAWSLQSTGGYTF	TRBJ1-2	13	.	TRBV30	.
TGCAGCGTTCTCACTATCGGACAGCGGCGGTCGGAAGCTTTCTTT	CSVLTIGQRRSEAFF	TRBJ1-1	15	.	TRBV29-1	.
TGTGCCAGCACTCCGGACAGACTTCTTAATTCACCCCTCCACTTT	CASTPDRLLNSPLHF	TRBJ1-6	15	.	TRBV2	once